What follows are 17 T cell receptor beta chains derived from one specimen sequenced in a study of cytomegalovirus exposure and HLA in healthy donors. With 60 Vbeta and 13 Jbeta primers, the PCR was carried out. Method: immunoSEQ multiplex PCR; TCRdb's copy keeps in-frame clones and lacks some. The sample lists some 160,000 clones; roughly 80% were seen once. Sequenced: PBMCs. Source of these receptors: a male donor in good health and CMV-seropositive.

The chain recombines TRBV5-4 with TRBJ1-2, with 7 bases that match TRBD1. V lost 4 bases, J lost 12 bases, and 9 bases stayed unmatched. The germline CDR1 and CDR2 sequences are SGHNT and YYREEE (reference sequence). This CDR3 has 12 residues. This chain's CDR3 is CASSLPDRVNTF. CDR3 DNA: TGTGCCAGCAGCCTACCTGACAGGGTGAACACCTTC.

The gene calls are TRBV9 and TRBJ1-1, with D possibly TRBD1 on 6 matching bases. V shed 3 bases and J shed 1 base, with 10 bases lying between them. CDR1 and CDR2 (germline): SGDLS, YYNGEE. CDR3 length: 14 residues. CDR3 in DNA: TGTGCCAGCAGCGCTGTGACAGGGAACACTGAAGCTTTCTTT. It specifies CASSAVTGNTEAFF.

The chain couples TRBV7-2 to TRBJ1-2; 8 nucleotides match TRBD1. Germline assignment: CDR1 SGHTA and CDR2 FQGNSA. The trim removed 1 base at V and 0 bases at J, leaving 10 bases unmatched. This CDR3 region has 18 residues. The CDR3 bases are TGTGCCAGCAGCTTAGGGTCAGGGGGCGCGAGGACTAACTATGGCTACACCTTC. It translates to CASSLGSGGARTNYGYTF.

This sequence joins TRBV7-9 and TRBJ1-1; 9 nucleotides line up with TRBD1. The CDR3 is 16 amino acids. Germline V gene data show CDR1 as SEHNR and CDR2 as FQNEAQ (reference sequence). V was clipped by 5 bases and J by 1 base; unmatched bases: 8. This CDR3 reads CASSRGTGKGNTEAFF. The CDR3 nucleotides are TGTGCCAGCAGCCGCGGGACAGGGAAGGGGAACACTGAAGCTTTCTTT.

The chain has TRBV2 and TRBJ2-3, with 8 bases lining up with TRBD1. This CDR3 contains 15 residues. In germline, CDR1 is SNHLY, CDR2 FYNNEI. V shed 6 bases and J 2 bases; nucleotides not matched to a gene: 7. The CDR3 reads CASRRGQADTDTQYF. CDR3 nucleotides: TGTGCCAGCAGGAGGGGACAGGCGGACACAGATACGCAGTATTTT.

The chain's CDR3 is CASREGPTGYEQYF. Here the CDR3 DNA reads TGTGCCAGCAGAGAGGGACCGACAGGGTACGAGCAGTACTTC. The V call is TRBV27, the J call TRBJ2-5, with 7 bases that match TRBD1. The J call may be in error: the DNA end matches TRBJ2-7 better. The CDR3 is 14 amino acids. Germline V gene sequence: CDR1 MNHEY, CDR2 SMNVEV (reference sequence).

The chain couples TRBV7-9 to TRBJ2-5; TRBD2 aligns across 16 bases. The germline V gene has CDR1 SEHNR and CDR2 FQNEAQ (reference sequence). There are 16 residues in the CDR3. V dropped 5 bases and J dropped 6; count of bases not matched to a gene: 6. The CDR3 sequence is CASSPGTSGGGKTQYF. As DNA, the CDR3 is TGTGCCAGCAGCCCGGGGACTAGCGGGGGGGGAAAGACCCAGTACTTC.

The chain's CDR3 is CASSPRPGTENTEAFF. The CDR3 bases are TGTGCCAGCAGCCCCCGCCCAGGGACAGAGAACACTGAAGCTTTCTTT. V is TRBV7-2 and J is TRBJ1-1, with 7 bases identical to TRBD1. The trim removed 5 bases at V and 1 base at J, leaving 10 bases unmatched. CDR1 and CDR2 (germline): SGHTA, FQGNSA. The CDR3 runs 16 residues.

This rearrangement joins TRBV6-4 to TRBJ2-2; D is ambiguous. From germline, CDR1 is MRHNA and CDR2 SNTAGT. This CDR3 has 13 amino acids. V was clipped by 6 bases and J by 0 bases, with 5 bases between them. This CDR3 reads CASRRSNTGELFF. DNA for the CDR3: TGTGCCAGCAGACGGTCGAACACCGGGGAGCTGTTTTTT.

This chain connects TRBV2 to TRBJ1-3; tentative D call: TRBD1 (6 bases). Trimming pared 6 bases from V and 4 bases from J, leaving 16 bases between. This CDR3 region has 15 residues. Looked up from germline, CDR1 is SNHLY and CDR2 is FYNNEI. Here the CDR3 DNA reads TGTGCCAGCAGCCGGGGACGGCAGGGGGGAAACACCATATATTTT. Amino acids: CASSRGRQGGNTIYF.

CDR3 nucleotides: TGTGCCTGGAGTGGATCAGGACTAGAGCGGGGTTACGAGCAGTACTTC. This sequence encodes CAWSGSGLERGYEQYF. This chain uses TRBV30 with TRBJ2-7, with 7 positions matching TRBD2. J gave up 4 bases and V 1 base, and 13 bases lay outside the gene matches. CDR1 is GTSNPN, CDR2 SVGIG, per germline (reference sequence). This CDR3 has 16 amino acids.

V is TRBV18 and J is TRBJ1-1; 7 bases match TRBD1. J lost 2 bases, V lost 1 base, and 1 base had no gene match. The germline CDR1 and CDR2 sequences are KGHSH and LQKENI. The CDR3 sequence is 14 residues long. The CDR3 DNA reads TGTGCCAGCTCACCACAGGGGGCTAACACTGAAGCTTTCTTT. It translates to CASSPQGANTEAFF.

The CDR3 loop reads CASSKAILGQDSGNTIYF. The CDR3 DNA follows: TGTGCCAGCAGCAAAGCGATCCTAGGACAGGACTCTGGAAACACCATATATTTT. V gene TRBV21-1 combines with J gene TRBJ1-3; TRBD1 reflects the table's D call only, with no check against the DNA. TRBV21-1 is marked as a pseudogene. This CDR3 has 18 residues.

This sequence joins TRBV5-1 and TRBJ2-5, with 16 bases matching TRBD2. The germline V gene encodes CDR1 SGHRS and CDR2 YFSETQ. The ends lost 4 bases at V and 5 bases at J; junction bases unmatched: 5. This CDR3 contains 16 residues. CDR3 region: CASSGGLAGGPETQYF. The CDR3 DNA is TGCGCCAGCAGCGGGGGACTAGCGGGGGGGCCGGAGACCCAGTACTTC.

The chain recombines TRBV30 with TRBJ2-5, with D possibly being TRBD2 (6 bases). CDR1 and CDR2 (germline): GTSNPN, SVGIG (reference sequence). The CDR3 has 10 residues. The CDR3 DNA follows: TGTGCAGGAGGGACTGAGACCCAGTACTTC. This translates into CAGGTETQYF.

The chain carries TRBV7-2 and TRBJ2-7; 9 nucleotides agree with TRBD1. Trimming took 5 bases from V and 6 from J; bases not matched to a gene: 8. Germline V CDR1 and CDR2: SGHTA, FQGNSA. This CDR3 has 14 residues. The chain's CDR3 is CASSPRDRVGEQYF. The CDR3 region has the DNA TGTGCCAGCAGCCCCCGGGACAGGGTTGGCGAGCAGTACTTC.

The CDR3 is CASSLVAGGPHIQYF. The CDR3 DNA reads TGTGCCAGCAGTTTGGTGGCGGGGGGGCCACACATTCAGTACTTC. The V and J genes are TRBV6-5 and TRBJ2-4; TRBD2 aligns across 9 bases. Germline V gene sequence: CDR1 MNHEY, CDR2 SVGAGI. The CDR3 runs to 15 residues. Germline trimming cut 4 bases from V and 8 bases from J; bases unmatched to any gene: 9.